This T cell receptor (beta chain) derives from a study of spatial heterogeneity in lung cancer. About the study: Raw sequencing reads included, on average, more than 9.5 appearances of each unique TCR and UMI combination.

Whole-study results and caveats: One measure, the expanded intratumoral alpha and beta TCR count, tracked tumor mutation counts.

The CDR3 is made up of 15 amino acids. V trimming: 2 bases; J trimming: 4 bases; junction bases outside the gene matches: 6. Per the germline V gene, CDR1 is LNHNV and CDR2 is YYDKDF (reference sequence). Time point described: sample taken at primary tumor resection. This clonotype was picked up many times. What it binds is not known. Single TCR cDNA molecules each had their own unique molecular identifier. MiXCR, run by TCRdb on the 5' RACE reads, gives a single entry per CDR3 protein. The repertoire consists of 9,000 to 10,000 distinct CDR3 sequences, with about 6% occurring once and the leading ten covering roughly 7%.

This specimen was lung tumor tissue, taken at surgery. The sequence came from a female donor with early-stage non-small cell lung cancer. The gene calls are TRBV15 and TRBJ1-1; 8 bases fit TRBD1. CDR3 protein: CATSRTQGASTEAFF. The CDR3 coding sequence is TGTGCCACCAGCAGAACCCAGGGGGCTAGCACTGAAGCTTTCTTT.